The rows below give T cell receptor beta chains drawn from one sample of a study of T cell changes during pregnancy in multiple sclerosis. The table came from immunoSEQ multiplex PCR; TCRdb's copy has only in-frame clones and leaves some out. The sample carries roughly 49,000 clones, roughly 90% recorded once. Sequenced here: peripheral blood, sampled in the first trimester of pregnancy. These receptors originate from a female donor in good health, enrolled as a control in a pregnancy study. The CDR3 runs from the conserved cysteine through the conserved F or W. D genes are given only for firm matches. Clone size is given for some rows only: seen once, a few or many times, or a class if the clone is expanded.

>TRBJ2-1|TRBV5-4|-|TRBD2
CASSFFSGTSGGDEQFF
TGTGCCAGCAGCTTTTTCTCCGGGACTAGCGGGGGGGATGAGCAGTTCTTC
>TRBJ2-1|TRBV2|-|-
CASKPGLSYNEQFF
TGTGCCAGCAAACCTGGACTTTCCTACAATGAGCAGTTCTTC
>TRBJ1-5|TRBV28|-|-
CASHRGDRYSNQPQHF
TGTGCCAGCCATCGGGGGGACCGATATAGCAATCAGCCCCAGCATTTT
>TRBJ2-3|TRBV6-6|-|-
CASSQLVMATDTQYF
TGTGCCAGCAGTCAACTAGTGATGGCTACAGATACGCAGTATTTT
>TRBJ2-1|TRBV7-2|-|TRBD1
CASNPGTGLYNEQFF
TGTGCCAGCAACCCAGGGACAGGGCTCTACAATGAGCAGTTCTTC
>TRBJ1-1|TRBV19|-|-
CASSPRRTEPHTEAFF
TGTGCCAGTAGCCCCAGGAGGACAGAACCCCACACTGAAGCTTTCTTT
>TRBJ2-7|TRBV18|-|-
CASSVGGTDEQYF
TGTGCCAGCTCAGTCGGTGGTACCGACGAGCAGTACTTC
>TRBJ2-1|TRBV11-2|-|TRBD2
CASSLVGTGLAGEQFF
TGTGCCAGCAGCTTAGTGGGGACGGGGCTAGCGGGTGAGCAGTTCTTC
>TRBJ2-7|TRBV6-5|-|-
CASSYSGGDGSYEQYF
TGTGCCAGCAGTTACTCAGGGGGGGATGGCTCCTACGAGCAGTACTTC
>TRBJ2-3|TRBV5-1|-|TRBD2
CASSLLAGGIPDTQYF
TGCGCCAGCAGCTTGCTAGCGGGGGGTATCCCAGATACGCAGTATTTT
>TRBJ2-7|TRBV10-3|-|TRBD1
CAISTGGRGYEQYF
TGTGCCATCAGCACAGGGGGCCGGGGGTACGAGCAGTACTTC
>TRBJ2-5|TRBV25-1|-|TRBD2
CASSELGGVRETQYF
TGTGCCAGCAGTGAACTCGGGGGGGTTAGGGAGACCCAGTACTTC
>TRBJ1-6|TRBV4-1|-|TRBD1
CASSDPGQGTYYNSPLHF
TGCGCCAGCAGCGATCCGGGACAGGGAACATATTATAATTCACCCCTCCACTTT
>TRBJ2-5|TRBV7-8|-|-
CASSPLGLLETQYF
TGTGCCAGCAGCCCATTGGGGCTGCTTGAGACCCAGTACTTC
>TRBJ2-7|TRBV12-1|-|-
CASSPKGLAGALTYEQYF
TGTGCCAGCAGCCCCAAGGGACTAGCGGGAGCACTAACCTACGAGCAGTACTTC
>TRBJ2-5|TRBV7-9|-|TRBD2
CASSLTGLDTIQMKETQYF
TGTGCCAGCAGCTTAACGGGACTAGATACTATTCAGATGAAAGAGACCCAGTACTTC
>TRBJ2-7|TRBV7-9|-|-
CASSLVSLALNEQYF
TGTGCCAGCAGCTTAGTTTCTCTAGCGCTGAACGAGCAGTACTTC
>TRBJ2-7|TRBV25-1|few|TRBD1
CASSESGQGADNEQYF
TGTGCCAGCAGTGAATCCGGCCAGGGGGCTGACAACGAGCAGTACTTC
>TRBJ2-1|TRBV19|-|-
CASSDSEVVTGEQFF
TGTGCCAGTAGTGACTCTGAAGTAGTAACCGGTGAGCAGTTCTTC
>TRBJ2-1|TRBV11-1|-|-
CASSLGRPSSHEQFF
TGTGCCAGCAGCTTAGGTCGTCCTAGTAGCCATGAGCAGTTCTTC
>TRBJ2-7|TRBV18|-|TRBD2
CASSPWEGYEQYF
TGTGCCAGCTCACCCTGGGAGGGCTACGAGCAGTACTTC
>TRBJ1-4|TRBV11-2|-|-
CASSLGTGSSEKLFF
TGTGCCAGCAGCTTAGGCACAGGGTCGTCCGAAAAACTGTTTTTT
>TRBJ2-6|TRBV7-9|-|TRBD1
CASRRISGTGDSGANVLTF
TGTGCCAGCAGGAGGATTTCGGGGACAGGCGACTCTGGGGCCAACGTCCTGACTTTC